The entry below gives a single TCR beta chain sequence along with its context. Its antigen is as yet unknown. Trimming pared 1 base from V and 8 bases from J, leaving 15 bases between. Germline CDR1 is MDHEN and CDR2 is SYDVKM. CDR3 length equals 15 residues. The data belong to a study of stem cell transplantation in POMP-related autoinflammatory disease. Study at large: Neutrophil and platelet engraftment from the graft donor was 100% through one year after transplant. Whole-study findings and limits: Fewer unique TRB V-J gene pairings were identified in patients with PRAID. In patients with PRAID, every analyzed T-cell subset tended to show lower diversity and higher clonality.

PRAID featured prominent immunodeficiency. Sequencing used immunoSEQ multiplex PCR; TCRdb keeps in-frame clones, though not all of them. This sample carries tens of thousands of clones, approximately 91% of them seen once, and the ten largest clones take around 0.72%. The rearrangement links TRBV28 to TRBJ2-4, with D perhaps TRBD2 (6 bases). The material was CD4+ T cells from PBMCs, obtained after stem cell transplantation. The receptor was derived from a human patient with POMP-related autoinflammation and immune dysregulation (PRAID). These T cells may partly come from the graft donor. The CDR3 here is CASSLYPVEGYIQYF. The CDR3, as DNA: TGTGCCAGCAGTTTATACCCCGTGGAGGGGTACATTCAGTACTTC.